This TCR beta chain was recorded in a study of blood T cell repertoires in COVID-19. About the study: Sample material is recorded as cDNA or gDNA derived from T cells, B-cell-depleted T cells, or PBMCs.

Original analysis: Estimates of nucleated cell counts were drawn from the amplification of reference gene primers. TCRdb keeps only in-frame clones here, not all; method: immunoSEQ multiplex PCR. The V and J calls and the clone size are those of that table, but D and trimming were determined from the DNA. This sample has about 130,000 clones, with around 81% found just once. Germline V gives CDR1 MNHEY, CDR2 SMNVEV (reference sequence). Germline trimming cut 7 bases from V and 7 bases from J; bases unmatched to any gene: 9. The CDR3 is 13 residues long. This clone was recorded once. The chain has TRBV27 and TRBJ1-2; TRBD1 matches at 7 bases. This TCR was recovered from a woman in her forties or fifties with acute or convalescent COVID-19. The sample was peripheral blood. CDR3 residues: CASNPGGSSGYTF. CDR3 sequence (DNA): TGTGCCAGCAACCCAGGGGGGAGCAGTGGCTACACCTTC.